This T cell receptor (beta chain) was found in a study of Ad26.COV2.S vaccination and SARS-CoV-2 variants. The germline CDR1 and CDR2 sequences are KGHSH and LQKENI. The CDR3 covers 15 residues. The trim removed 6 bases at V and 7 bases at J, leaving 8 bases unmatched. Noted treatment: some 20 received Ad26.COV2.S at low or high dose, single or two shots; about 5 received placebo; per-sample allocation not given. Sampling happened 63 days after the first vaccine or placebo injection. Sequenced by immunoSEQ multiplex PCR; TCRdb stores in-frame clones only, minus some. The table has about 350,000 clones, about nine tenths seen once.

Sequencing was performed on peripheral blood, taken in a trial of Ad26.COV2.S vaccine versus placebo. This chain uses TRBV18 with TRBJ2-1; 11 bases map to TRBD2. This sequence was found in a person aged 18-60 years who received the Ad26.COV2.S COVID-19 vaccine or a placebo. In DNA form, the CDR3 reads TGTGCCAGCTCGCCCGGGACTAGCGGTATGAATGAGCAGTTCTTC. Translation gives CASSPGTSGMNEQFF.